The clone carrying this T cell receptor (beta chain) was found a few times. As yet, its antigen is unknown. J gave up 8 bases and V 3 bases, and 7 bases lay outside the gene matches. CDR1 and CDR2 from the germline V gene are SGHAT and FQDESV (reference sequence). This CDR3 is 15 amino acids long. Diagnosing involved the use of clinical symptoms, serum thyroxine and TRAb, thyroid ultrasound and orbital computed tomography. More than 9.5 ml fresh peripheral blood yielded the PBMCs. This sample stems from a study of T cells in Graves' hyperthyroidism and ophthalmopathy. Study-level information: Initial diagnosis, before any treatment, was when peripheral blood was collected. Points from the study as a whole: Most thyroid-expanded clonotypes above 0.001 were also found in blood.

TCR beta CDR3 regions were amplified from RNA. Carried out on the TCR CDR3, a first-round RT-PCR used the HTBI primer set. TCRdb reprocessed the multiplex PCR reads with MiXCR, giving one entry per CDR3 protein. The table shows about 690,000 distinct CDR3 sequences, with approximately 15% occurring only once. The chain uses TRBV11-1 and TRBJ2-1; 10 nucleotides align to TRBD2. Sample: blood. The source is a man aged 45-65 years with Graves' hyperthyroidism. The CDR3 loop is CASSFSLAGVDEQFF. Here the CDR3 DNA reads TGTGCCAGCAGCTTTAGTCTAGCGGGAGTGGATGAGCAGTTCTTC.